The 29 T cell receptor beta chains reported below all come from one sample, sequenced in a study of T cell responses to AZD1222 COVID-19 vaccine. Clones were read by immunoSEQ multiplex PCR, and TCRdb kept only the in-frame ones, dropping some. This table has about 260,000 clones, just over 90% appearing once. Sequences were derived from peripheral blood, sampled on day 0 of AZD1222 vaccination. These receptors came from an adult in good health.

This clone has just one count. The chain is built from TRBV24-1 and TRBJ1-2, with TRBD1 identical over 8 bases. Trimming took 3 bases from V and 7 from J; bases not matched to a gene: 6. From germline, CDR1 is KGHDR and CDR2 SFDVKD. The CDR3 extends over 14 amino acids. The CDR3 reads CATSDPGQGVGYTF. The CDR3, as DNA: TGTGCCACCAGTGATCCAGGACAGGGCGTTGGCTACACCTTC.

This chain links TRBV5-1 with TRBJ2-5; D gene ambiguous. Germline V lookup: CDR1 SGHRS, CDR2 YFSETQ. V lost 6 bases to trimming and J lost 0 bases, with 6 bases between them. The length of the CDR3 is 12 residues. CDR3 bases: TGCGCCAGCATGGTAGACCAAGAGACCCAGTACTTC. It codes for CASMVDQETQYF.

The chain is built from TRBV5-4 and TRBJ2-1; a weak D match, TRBD2 (6 bases). This CDR3 contains 14 residues. Deletions cut 6 bases from V and 6 bases from J, with 16 bases between. Germline V lookup: CDR1 SGHNT, CDR2 YYREEE (reference sequence). This CDR3 reads CASTQEGTSNEQFF. The DNA of the CDR3 is TGTGCCAGCACTCAAGAGGGGACTTCCAATGAGCAGTTCTTC.

The gene calls are TRBV6-5 and TRBJ2-5; TRBD1 agrees at 7 bases. Germline lookup yields CDR1 MNHEY and CDR2 SVGAGI. The ends lost 7 bases at V and 5 bases at J; junction bases unmatched: 10. This CDR3 contains 14 residues. Here the CDR3 reads CASKGTVFFETQYF. The CDR3 DNA follows: TGTGCCAGCAAGGGGACAGTATTCTTCGAGACCCAGTACTTC.

The V and J genes are TRBV19 and TRBJ1-1; 8 bases match TRBD1. The CDR3 is made up of 15 amino acids. From germline, CDR1 is LNHDA and CDR2 SQIVND (reference sequence). Unmatched junction bases numbered 12, after V lost 5 bases and J lost 7 bases. The CDR3 coding sequence is TGTGCCAGTAGTCTCGCCCCGGACAGGGCTTATGAAGCTTTCTTT. Its translation: CASSLAPDRAYEAFF.

The V and J genes are TRBV4-1 and TRBJ1-2, with TRBD1 identical over 7 bases. V dropped 5 bases and J dropped 2; count of bases not matched to a gene: 2. The CDR3 spans 13 residues. The germline CDR1 and CDR2 sequences are MGHRA and YSYEKL. CDR3 bases: TGCGCCAGCAGCTCACAGGGGAACTATGGCTACACCTTC. This sequence encodes CASSSQGNYGYTF.

The rearrangement links TRBV19 to TRBJ2-3, with 14 bases aligning to TRBD2. Germline values: CDR1 LNHDA, CDR2 SQIVND (reference sequence). V lost 4 bases, J lost 2 bases, and 8 bases stayed unmatched. The CDR3 extends over 18 amino acids. The CDR3 DNA sequence: TGTGCCAGTAGTACCTCGGGACTAGCGGGGGAGGCCACAGATACGCAGTATTTT. The encoded protein is CASSTSGLAGEATDTQYF.

The chain couples TRBV11-3 to TRBJ2-2; D might be TRBD1 or TRBD2, each matching 7 bases. Germline values: CDR1 SGHNT, CDR2 YENEEA. Trimming stripped 5 bases from V and 7 bases from J, with 14 bases between. The CDR3 covers 14 residues. CDR3 sequence: CASSPGGDVGELFF. The CDR3 bases are TGTGCCAGCAGCCCAGGGGGGGATGTCGGGGAGCTGTTTTTT. Full variable domain (outside the CDR3, taken from reference TRBV11-3 and TRBJ2-2): EAGVVQSPRYKIIEKKQPVAFWCNPISGHNTLYWYLQNLGQGPELLIRYENEEAVDDSQLPKDRFSAERLKGVDSTLKIQPAELGDSAVYLCASSPGGDVGELFFGEGSRLTVL.

Here the CDR3 DNA reads TGTGCCAGCTCACCATGGCGCCGCACAGATACGCAGTATTTT. Translated: CASSPWRRTDTQYF. V and J are TRBV18 and TRBJ2-3; D is uncertain. The CDR3 consists of 14 residues. CDR1 is KGHSH, CDR2 LQKENI, per germline. V lost 2 bases and J 1 base, leaving 7 bases between the germline ends.

The chain couples TRBV27 to TRBJ2-7; 9 bases fit TRBD1. Germline V CDR1 and CDR2: MNHEY, SMNVEV (reference sequence). There are 14 residues in the CDR3. V trimming: 6 bases; J trimming: 6 bases; junction bases outside the gene matches: 9. The DNA for the CDR3 is TGTGCCAGCAGAGGACAGGGGATTGGATCCGAGCAGTACTTC. It translates to CASRGQGIGSEQYF.

Of note for this clone: The same CDR3 can be traced to other DNA sequences in this sample. The chain joins TRBV28 to TRBJ1-2; D perhaps matches TRBD1 (5 bases). CDR1 is MDHEN, CDR2 SYDVKM, per germline. The V gene lost 3 bases and the J gene lost 4 bases, with 9 bases spanning the gap. CDR3 length: 13 residues. The CDR3 loop reads CASSFGQIYGYTF. CDR3 DNA sequence: TGTGCCAGCAGTTTTGGACAAATCTATGGCTACACCTTC.

The chain recombines TRBV7-2 with TRBJ1-2; TRBD1 matches at 7 bases. V gave up 8 bases and J gave up 3 bases; unmatched junction bases: 9. The CDR3 is 14 amino acids. The germline CDR1 and CDR2 sequences are SGHTA and FQGNSA. This CDR3 is CASAGEGAHYGYTF. CDR3 sequence (DNA): TGTGCCAGCGCCGGGGAGGGGGCCCACTATGGCTACACCTTC.

The chain uses TRBV6-5 and TRBJ2-1, with D possibly being TRBD2 (6 bases). Trimming removed 2 bases from V and 7 bases from J, with 15 bases in between. CDR3 length: 15 amino acids. The V gene's germline CDR1 is MNHEY and CDR2 SVGAGI. This CDR3 is CASSYNPGVLNEQFF. The CDR3 bases are TGTGCCAGCAGTTACAATCCGGGGGTCCTAAATGAGCAGTTCTTC.

The chain is built from TRBV10-3 and TRBJ2-3; TRBD2 matches at 9 bases. With V trimmed by 6 bases and J by 6 bases, 7 bases remained unmatched. Per the germline V gene, CDR1 is ENHRY and CDR2 is SYGVKD. The CDR3 is 14 residues long. The CDR3 nucleotides read TGTGCCATCAGGGAGCGGGGGGCCTGGGATACGCAGTATTTT. Its protein is CAIRERGAWDTQYF.

The chain links TRBV5-1 to TRBJ1-2; 9 nucleotides agree with TRBD1. The CDR3 is made up of 14 amino acids. Germline V gene lookup returns CDR1 SGHRS and CDR2 YFSETQ. V lost 2 bases to trimming and J lost 10 bases; unmatched junction nucleotides: 9. The CDR3: CASSFTSGQGSYTF. In DNA form, the CDR3 reads TGCGCCAGCAGCTTCACCTCAGGACAGGGGTCCTACACCTTC.

The chain employs TRBV19 and TRBJ2-3; tentatively, D is TRBD2 (5 bases). The CDR3 spans 15 residues. Trimming cost V 4 bases and J 2 bases, with 13 bases left between them. Germline CDR1 LNHDA, CDR2 SQIVND (reference sequence). For the CDR3, the DNA is TGTGCCAGTAGTACGGCGGGCCGAGACACAGATACGCAGTATTTT. This sequence encodes CASSTAGRDTDTQYF.

The chain carries TRBV7-6 and TRBJ1-1; D ambiguous. Trimming cost V 4 bases and J 3 bases, with 9 bases left between them. This CDR3 has 13 residues. The germline CDR1 and CDR2 sequences are SGHVS and FNYEAQ. The CDR3 DNA is TGTGCCAGCAGCTGGAGAAGGGACACTGAAGCTTTCTTT. Residues: CASSWRRDTEAFF. Based on the CDR3 plus reference TRBV7-6 and TRBJ1-1, the full variable domain is GAGVSQSPRYKVTKRGQDVALRCDPISGHVSLYWYRQALGQGPEFLTYFNYEAQQDKSGLPNDRFSAERPEGSISTLTIQRTEQRDSAMYRCASSWRRDTEAFFGQGTRLTVV.

The V and J genes are TRBV6-2 or TRBV6-3 and TRBJ1-5; D gene uncertain. This CDR3 contains 14 residues. The germline V and J ends were trimmed by 5 bases and 3 bases, with 11 bases remaining between them. CDR1 MNHEY and CDR2 SVGEGT come from the germline V gene. CDR3 DNA: TGTGCCAGCAGTCCCGGGTCCGTCAATCAGCCCCAGCATTTT. Its protein product is CASSPGSVNQPQHF.

The chain links TRBV3-1 (or the pseudogene TRBV3-2) to TRBJ1-1; no firm D call. Trimming stripped 3 bases from V and 11 bases from J, with 13 bases between. This CDR3 spans 12 amino acids. CDR1 and CDR2 (germline): LGHDT, YNNKEL (reference sequence). The DNA of the CDR3 is TGTGCCAGCAGCCATCCTGCAGATAAGGCTTTCTTT. Residues: CASSHPADKAFF.

CDR3 DNA: TGTGCCAGCAACCGAGACCGGAACACTGAAGCTTTCTTT. This encodes CASNRDRNTEAFF. The V and J genes are TRBV6-5 and TRBJ1-1; D is unresolved. The CDR3 consists of 13 residues. Germline CDR1 MNHEY, CDR2 SVGAGI. Trimming pared 7 bases from V and 1 base from J, leaving 10 bases between.

The chain uses TRBV7-2 and TRBJ1-2; D uncertain. Trimming removed 1 base at V and 6 bases at J, with 9 bases between. The CDR3 is 13 amino acids. Germline CDR1 reads SGHTA; CDR2 reads FQGNSA. Here the CDR3 DNA reads TGTGCCAGCAGCTTAGATAGCCTCGATGGCTACACCTTC. It encodes CASSLDSLDGYTF.

This clone was observed a single time. The V gene is TRBV7-2, the J gene TRBJ2-3; possible D gene TRBD2, 6 bases. V dropped 5 bases and J dropped 6 bases, with 15 bases sitting between them. CDR3 length equals 14 residues. The germline V gene encodes CDR1 SGHTA and CDR2 FQGNSA. Here the CDR3 reads CASSTPGGPDTQYF. DNA for the CDR3: TGTGCCAGCAGCACGCCCGGAGGGCCGGATACGCAGTATTTT.

V gene TRBV14 combines with J gene TRBJ2-7; D call uncertain. The germline CDR1 and CDR2 sequences are SGHDN and FVKESK. CDR3 length equals 15 residues. Between the trimmed V and J ends, which lost 4 bases and 6 bases, there was a span of 19 bases. CDR3 nucleotides: TGTGCCAGCAGCCTCCTTCAACTATCCCATGCCGAGCAGTACTTC. It specifies CASSLLQLSHAEQYF. Variable domain in full (rest from reference TRBV14 and TRBJ2-7): EAGVTQFPSHSVIEKGQTVTLRCDPISGHDNLYWYRRVMGKEIKFLLHFVKESKQDESGMPNNRFLAERTGGTYSTLKVQPAELEDSGVYFCASSLLQLSHAEQYFGPGTRLTVT.

The chain uses TRBV6-5 and TRBJ1-2; maybe TRBD1 (5 bases). CDR3 length: 13 amino acids. Germline loops: CDR1 MNHEY, CDR2 SVGAGI. The V end lost 4 bases, the J end lost 7 bases, and 13 bases lay between the germline ends. The CDR3 loop is CASSSLGGGGYTF. The CDR3 DNA reads as TGTGCCAGCAGTTCCCTTGGGGGAGGTGGCTACACCTTC.

V is TRBV12-3 or TRBV12-4 and J is TRBJ2-7; perhaps TRBD2 as D (5 bases). V dropped 4 bases and J dropped 9 bases, with 16 bases sitting between them. This CDR3 has 13 amino acids. The CDR3 loop is CASSSRTPLGQYF. As DNA, the CDR3 is TGTGCCAGCAGTTCCAGGACTCCCCTCGGGCAGTACTTC.

The rearrangement uses TRBV5-1 and TRBJ1-1, with a tentative D call TRBD1 (6 bases). V was shortened by 2 bases and J by 4 bases, with 12 bases between the two germline ends. The germline gives CDR1 SGHRS, CDR2 YFSETQ. The CDR3 spans 14 residues. CDR3 DNA: TGCGCCAGCAGCTTCGGACAGTCCCCCACTGAAGCTTTCTTT. It translates to CASSFGQSPTEAFF.

The chain combines TRBV5-6 with TRBJ2-5, with 10 bases aligning to TRBD1. CDR3 length equals 16 residues. J was trimmed by 4 bases and V by 0 bases; bases with no gene match: 6. The V gene's germline CDR1 is SGHDT and CDR2 YYEEEE. The CDR3 sequence: CASSLDDRGRGETQYF. CDR3 DNA: TGTGCCAGCAGCTTGGATGACAGGGGGCGCGGAGAGACCCAGTACTTC.

This chain uses TRBV28 with TRBJ2-7, with unresolved D. Germline CDR1 reads MDHEN; CDR2 reads SYDVKM. CDR3 length: 12 amino acids. The V gene lost 5 bases and the J gene lost 3 bases, with 8 bases spanning the gap. The CDR3 DNA is TGTGCCAGCAGTATCCCGAACTACGAGCAGTACTTC. This codes for CASSIPNYEQYF.

V usage is TRBV28 and J usage is TRBJ1-1; 9 nucleotides align to TRBD1. The length of the CDR3 is 15 residues. Losses at the gene ends were 5 bases for V and 3 bases for J; bases not matched to a gene: 7. Germline loops: CDR1 MDHEN, CDR2 SYDVKM. The CDR3 nucleotides are TGTGCCAGCAGTAACAGGGGGCATAGGGACACTGAAGCTTTCTTT. Its translation: CASSNRGHRDTEAFF.